These T cell receptor beta chains were read from a single sample in a study of T cell responses to AZD1222 COVID-19 vaccine. Clones were read by immunoSEQ multiplex PCR, and TCRdb kept only the in-frame ones, dropping some. The sample lists roughly 15,000 clones; about 80% were seen once. The source was peripheral blood, collected 28 days after the second AZD1222 dose. These receptors were collected from an adult who received the AZD1222 COVID-19 vaccine. CDR3s include the opening cysteine and the closing phenylalanine or tryptophan. The order of the fields is J gene, D gene, V gene, clone size, CDR3 DNA, CDR3 protein. D genes are given only for firm matches. Not every row has a clone size; where given, it reads once, few, many or a size class.

>TRBJ2-3|TRBD2|TRBV9|-
TGTGCCAGCAGCTTCCTGACTAGCGGGGGGTTCACAGATACGCAGTATTTT
CASSFLTSGGFTDTQYF
>TRBJ2-7|-|TRBV10-3|-
TGTGCCATCAGTGAGTCGAACAGAGACGGTCGCTACGAGCAGTACTTC
CAISESNRDGRYEQYF
>TRBJ2-7|TRBD1|TRBV29-1|few
TGCAGCGTGGGACAGAGAAACTACGAGCAGTACTTC
CSVGQRNYEQYF
>TRBJ1-6|-|TRBV6-2/TRBV6-3|-
TGTGCCAGCAGCTCGAATTTCCAGACACCCCTCCACTTT
CASSSNFQTPLHF
>TRBJ1-3|TRBD1|TRBV11-3|-
TGTGCCAGCAGCCCGGGGGACAGGCAACCTTCTGGAAACACCATATATTTT
CASSPGDRQPSGNTIYF
>TRBJ1-2|-|TRBV11-2|-
TGTGCCAGCAGCTTAGCCTATGGCTACACCTTC
CASSLAYGYTF
>TRBJ1-1|-|TRBV28|-
TGTGCCAGCAGCGGACAATTCATTGAAGCTTTCTTT
CASSGQFIEAFF
>TRBJ2-5|TRBD1|TRBV28|-
TGTGCCAGCAGTTTAGAGGGGGCTGGGGTAGGAGAGACCCAGTACTTC
CASSLEGAGVGETQYF
>TRBJ2-2|TRBD1|TRBV18|-
TGTGCCAGCTCAGGACAGGGGGCTACCGGGGAGCTGTTTTTT
CASSGQGATGELFF
>TRBJ2-2|TRBD2|TRBV18|-
TGTGCCAGCTCCCAAGCGGGGCAGACGAACACCGGGGAGCTGTTTTTT
CASSQAGQTNTGELFF
>TRBJ1-1|-|TRBV14|-
TGTGCCAGCAGCCAAGAGTACGAAGCTTTCTTT
CASSQEYEAFF
>TRBJ2-7|TRBD2|TRBV7-2|-
TGTGCCAGCAGTCGTGGAGCTAGCGGGGGCCTCTCCTACGAGCAGTACTTC
CASSRGASGGLSYEQYF
>TRBJ2-5|-|TRBV6-1|-
TGTGCCAGCAGTGAAGCGCGTCGGGAGACCCAGTACTTC
CASSEARRETQYF
>TRBJ1-5|TRBD1|TRBV6-5|once
TGTGCCAGCAGTCTTCAACAGGGGTTGGGCCAGCCCCAGCATTTT
CASSLQQGLGQPQHF
>TRBJ1-2|TRBD1|TRBV6-5|-
TGTGCCAGCAGTTCCCCTCCAGGGGGGAGCGACTATGGCTACACCTTC
CASSSPPGGSDYGYTF
>TRBJ1-1|-|TRBV5-4|-
TGTGCCAGCAGCTTGGTCGGGACCGGCATGGACGGTGAAGCTTTCTTT
CASSLVGTGMDGEAFF
>TRBJ1-2|-|TRBV5-1|-
TGCGCCAGCAGCTTGGATAGGGGAACCAACTATGGCTACACCTTC
CASSLDRGTNYGYTF
>TRBJ1-2|-|TRBV30|-
TGTGCCTGGAGTTCACTCCCCTGGGGTGGCTACACCTTC
CAWSSLPWGGYTF
>TRBJ1-6|-|TRBV18|-
TGTGCCAGCTCCTCTGGGCAGGGGAGTTCCGATTCACCCCTCCACTTT
CASSSGQGSSDSPLHF
>TRBJ1-5|-|TRBV5-1|-
TGCGCCAGCAGCCTTAGCGGCAGCTATAGCAATCAGCCCCAGCATTTT
CASSLSGSYSNQPQHF
>TRBJ2-5|-|TRBV7-7|once
TGTGCCAGCAGCAGGGGGGGGGCTCGGGAGACCCAGTACTTC
CASSRGGARETQYF
>TRBJ1-2|TRBD1|TRBV19|few
TGTGCCACCTTAAACAGGGGAACTAACTATGGCTACACCTTC
CATLNRGTNYGYTF
>TRBJ1-2|TRBD1|TRBV4-2|-
TGTGCCAGCAGCCCCGGACAGGGGGAGGGGGGCTACACCTTC
CASSPGQGEGGYTF
>TRBJ1-2|TRBD1|TRBV28|once
TGTGCCAGCAGCCTCGACAGGGTCTATGGCTACACCTTC
CASSLDRVYGYTF
>TRBJ1-2|-|TRBV7-9|-
TGTGCCAGCAGCTTATTGGGGGAGGGCTACACCTTC
CASSLLGEGYTF
>TRBJ1-3|TRBD1|TRBV11-2|-
TGTGCCAGCAGCCACCACAGGGGCTCTGGAAACACCATATATTTT
CASSHHRGSGNTIYF
>TRBJ2-1|-|TRBV3-1/TRBV3-2|-
TGTGCCAGCAGCCAACCTGAGGGGAATGAGCAGTTCTTC
CASSQPEGNEQFF
>TRBJ2-7|TRBD2|TRBV7-9|-
TGTGCCAGCAGCCCACAACTTTCCGGGACTAGTCCCTACGAGCAGTACTTC
CASSPQLSGTSPYEQYF
>TRBJ2-1|-|TRBV27|-
TGTGCCAGCAGTTTGAGGGCAGACAGGAGGAATGAGCAGTTCTTC
CASSLRADRRNEQFF
>TRBJ1-2|-|TRBV12-3/TRBV12-4|-
TGTGCCAGCAGTTTCTCGGGAGGGCATGGCTACACCTTC
CASSFSGGHGYTF
>TRBJ1-1|-|TRBV7-9|-
TGTGCCAGCAGCTCGGGACAAGGGGCTATGTTAACACTGAACGGAGCTTTCTTT
CASSSGQGAMLTLNGAFF
>TRBJ1-3|-|TRBV14|once
TGTGCCAGCAGTCCGCTAGGGCCAGGAAACACCATATATTTT
CASSPLGPGNTIYF
>TRBJ2-5|-|TRBV29-1|once
TGCAGCGTTGACCTCCCAGCCCCAGAGACCCAGTACTTC
CSVDLPAPETQYF
>TRBJ1-1|TRBD1|TRBV6-2/TRBV6-3|-
TGTGCCAGCAGCCCCCTCCAGGACAGGGAAGCTTTCTTT
CASSPLQDREAFF
>TRBJ2-5|TRBD2|TRBV3-1/TRBV3-2|-
TGTGCCAGCAGCCGCTCGCCCCCCCCGGGGGGAGAGACCCAGTACTTC
CASSRSPPPGGETQYF
>TRBJ1-2|-|TRBV5-6|-
TGTGCCAGCAGCTGGGCAGGCTCCAACTATGGCTACACCTTC
CASSWAGSNYGYTF
>TRBJ1-2|TRBD1|TRBV27|few
TGTGCCAGCAGTCGACAGGGGAGAGGCTACACCTTC
CASSRQGRGYTF
>TRBJ1-5|-|TRBV28|-
TGTGCCAGCAGCCCAGTCGAAATTCTTCAAAGGAGCAATCAGCCCCAGCATTTT
CASSPVEILQRSNQPQHF
>TRBJ1-6|-|TRBV12-3/TRBV12-4|-
TGTGCCAGCAGTTCCGGAGATCCCCTCCACTTT
CASSSGDPLHF